This entry concerns a single T cell receptor (beta chain). Researchers took RNA transcripts and amplified the TCR beta CDR3 regions from them. TCR CDR3 underwent first-round RT-PCR with the HTBI primer set. TCRdb reanalysed the multiplex PCR reads using MiXCR and keeps one entry per CDR3 protein. The sample gives approximately 300,000 distinct CDR3 sequences, 16% of which show up once; around 33% is in the top ten. This sample stems from a study of T cells in Graves' hyperthyroidism and ophthalmopathy. V was clipped by 3 bases and J by 4 bases, with 15 bases between them. Germline V gene data show CDR1 as KGHSH and CDR2 as LQKENI. This CDR3 region has 15 residues.

Input material: blood. The chain joins TRBV18 to TRBJ1-1; weak D call: TRBD1 (6 bases). This clonotype was sampled from a man younger than 40 with Graves' hyperthyroidism. CDR3 loop: CASSPVLGGVTEAFF. The CDR3 DNA reads as TGTGCCAGCTCACCTGTCCTAGGGGGGGTCACTGAAGCTTTCTTT.